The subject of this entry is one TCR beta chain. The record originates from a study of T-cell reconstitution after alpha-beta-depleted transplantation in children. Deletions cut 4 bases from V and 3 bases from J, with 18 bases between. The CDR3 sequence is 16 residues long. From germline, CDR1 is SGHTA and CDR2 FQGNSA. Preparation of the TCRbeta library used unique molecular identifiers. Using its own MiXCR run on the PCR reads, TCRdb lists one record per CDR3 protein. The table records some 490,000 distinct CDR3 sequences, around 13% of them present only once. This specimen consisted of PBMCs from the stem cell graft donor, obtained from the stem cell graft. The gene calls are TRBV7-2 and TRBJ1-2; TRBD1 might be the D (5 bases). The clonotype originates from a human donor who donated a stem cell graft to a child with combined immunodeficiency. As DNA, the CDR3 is TGTGCCAGCAGCTGGACACCCCCGAGGGTAGACTATGGCTACACCTTC. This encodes CASSWTPPRVDYGYTF.